A selection of T cell receptor beta chains follows, all from one sample in a study of OX40 agonist ivuxolimab in advanced cancers. Only in-frame clones appear in the TCRdb table, and some are missing; sequencing was by immunoSEQ multiplex PCR. The table records 95,000 to 110,000 clones, approximately 90% of them present only once. The sample in question was CD4+ or CD8+ T cells sorted from blood, obtained in a trial of the OX40 agonist ivuxolimab. All receptors derive from an adult with an advanced solid tumor such as melanoma, head and neck, liver or kidney cancer. Both conserved end residues are part of each CDR3.

V: TRBV5-1
J: TRBJ2-1
CDR3: CASSPISASGSIYEQFF

V: TRBV6-1
J: TRBJ2-1
CDR3: CASSGDNGVNNEQFF

V: TRBV2
J: TRBJ1-1
CDR3: CASSDEGLATEAFF

V: TRBV11-2
J: TRBJ2-1
CDR3: CASSLSPLAFASYNEQFF

V: TRBV7-3
J: TRBJ2-7
CDR3: CASSPVLAGGPGEQYF

V: TRBV4-1
J: TRBJ2-1
CDR3: CASSQGERTSGFYNEQFF

V: TRBV19
J: TRBJ1-1
CDR3: CASSIPNGAGTEAFF

V: TRBV5-1
J: TRBJ1-3
CDR3: CASSLMGSGNTIYF

V: TRBV9
J: TRBJ2-1
CDR3: CASTPGGGRGDEQFF

V: TRBV5-1
J: TRBJ1-1
CDR3: CASSLSPDRDTEAFF

V: TRBV7-9
J: TRBJ1-1
CDR3: CASSLQGSNTEAFF

V: TRBV7-3
J: TRBJ2-3
CDR3: CASSSNPGTDTQYF

V: TRBV7-7
J: TRBJ2-6
CDR3: CASSSHLVPQSRANVLTF

V: TRBV7-2
J: TRBJ2-1
CDR3: CASSSPGTEEQFF

V: TRBV9
J: TRBJ2-5
CDR3: CASSVLGIAETQYF

V: TRBV19
J: TRBJ1-4
CDR3: CASSREATNEKLFF

V: TRBV5-4
J: TRBJ2-7
CDR3: CASSQGLATLYEQYF

V: TRBV5-1
J: TRBJ2-5
CDR3: CASSLGSSQETQYF

V: TRBV28
J: TRBJ2-7
CDR3: CASRSYSSTYEQYF

V: TRBV6-1
J: TRBJ1-1
CDR3: CASSDQGGQDTEAFF

V: TRBV7-9
J: TRBJ1-4
CDR3: CASSSGSATNEKLFF

V: TRBV19
J: TRBJ2-7
CDR3: CASSMGSGYFSYEQYF

V: TRBV18
J: TRBJ2-1
CDR3: CASSPERDEQFF

V: TRBV5-4
J: TRBJ2-3
CDR3: CASSQDASGMQNTQYF

V: TRBV18
J: TRBJ1-4
CDR3: CASSISVRQTNEKLFF

V: TRBV19
J: TRBJ1-1
CDR3: CASSIRQGRLQSTEAFF

V: TRBV2
J: -
CDR3: CASSLRDRVNEQYF

V: TRBV5-4
J: TRBJ2-1
CDR3: CASSFVGGNNEQFF

V: TRBV5-1
J: TRBJ1-2
CDR3: CASSLGTQGAGGYTF

V: TRBV18
J: TRBJ1-4
CDR3: CASSPGTDEKLFF

V: TRBV5-1
J: TRBJ2-2
CDR3: CASSLNLAGGQNTGELFF

V: TRBV5-6
J: TRBJ2-7
CDR3: CASSLAASGYEQYF

V: TRBV6-4
J: TRBJ1-5
CDR3: CASSVWQDQPQHF

V: TRBV19
J: TRBJ2-1
CDR3: CASSRDRDRGRNEQFF

V: TRBV5-4
J: TRBJ2-7
CDR3: CASSLGPSSYEQYF

V: TRBV10-1
J: TRBJ2-7
CDR3: CASSAWANYEQYF

V: TRBV28
J: TRBJ2-2
CDR3: CASSGTANTGELFF

V: TRBV9
J: TRBJ1-1
CDR3: CASSATGIGEAFF

V: TRBV4-2
J: TRBJ2-7
CDR3: CASSQDGNPPDEQYF

V: TRBV2
J: TRBJ1-5
CDR3: CASSERNSNQPQHF

V: TRBV6-5
J: TRBJ1-4
CDR3: CASSYRWMNNEKLFF